A selection of T cell receptor beta chains follows, all from one sample in a study of blood T cell repertoires in COVID-19. Here immunoSEQ multiplex PCR was the method, and the copy in TCRdb shows in-frame clones only, minus some. Of nearly 80,000 clones listed, around 88% are singletons. Sequenced input: peripheral blood. Source of these receptors: a woman of 80 years or more with active or convalescent COVID-19. Each CDR3 is given with its conserved first and last residue. The D gene is left open where the match is weak. Clone size is given for some rows only: seen once, a few or many times, or a class if the clone is expanded.

>.|.|TRBV7-2|TRBJ2-7
CASSLEGGLYEQYF
TGTGCCAGCAGCTTAGAAGGGGGTCTCTACGAGCAGTACTTC
>TRBD1|.|TRBV5-4|TRBJ2-3
CASSWDRVGDTQYF
TGTGCCAGCAGCTGGGACAGGGTGGGAGATACGCAGTATTTT
>.|.|TRBV12-2|TRBJ1-5
CASRLAGGQGPYPQHF
TGTGCAAGTCGCTTAGCGGGGGGACAGGGCCCCTATCCCCAGCATTTT
>.|.|TRBV6-5|TRBJ2-1
CASSSRVNVHNEQFF
TGTGCCAGCAGTTCCCGGGTCAACGTACACAATGAGCAGTTCTTC
>.|.|TRBV3-1/TRBV3-2|TRBJ2-4
CASSQVGRLAKNIQYF
TGTGCCAGCAGCCAAGTTGGTCGGTTAGCCAAAAACATTCAGTACTTC
>.|.|TRBV28|TRBJ2-7
CASSTRGTVEFYEQYF
TGTGCCAGCAGTACACGGGGGACAGTCGAATTCTACGAGCAGTACTTC
>.|.|TRBV6-2/TRBV6-3|TRBJ1-1
CASSYRGRTVTEAFF
TGTGCCAGCAGTTACCGGGGGAGGACGGTCACTGAAGCTTTCTTT
>TRBD1|.|TRBV28|TRBJ2-5
CASRSGGETQYF
TGTGCCAGCAGGTCAGGGGGAGAGACCCAGTACTTC
>TRBD2|.|TRBV6-2/TRBV6-3|TRBJ2-1
CASSLAGAYNEQFF
TGTGCCAGCAGTCTAGCGGGAGCCTACAATGAGCAGTTCTTC
>TRBD2|.|TRBV23-1|TRBJ2-1
CASSHRGLADYNEQFF
TGCGCCAGCAGTCATAGGGGACTAGCGGATTACAATGAGCAGTTCTTC
>.|.|TRBV19|TRBJ2-1
CASSKVSRVYNEQFF
TGTGCCAGTAGTAAGGTCAGCCGGGTATACAATGAGCAGTTCTTC
>TRBD1|.|TRBV11-2|TRBJ2-7
CASSRGTGGNYEQYF
TGTGCCAGCAGCCGCGGGACAGGGGGTAATTACGAGCAGTACTTC
>TRBD1|.|TRBV11-1|TRBJ2-7
CASSSRQGTYEQYF
TGTGCCAGCAGCTCCCGACAGGGGACCTACGAGCAGTACTTC
>TRBD2|.|TRBV4-2|TRBJ2-1
CASSPTSGISYNEQFF
TGTGCCAGCAGCCCAACTAGCGGGATATCCTACAATGAGCAGTTCTTC
>.|.|TRBV28|TRBJ1-2
CASSLRDLTGYTF
TGTGCCAGCAGTTTGCGGGACCTTACTGGCTACACCTTC
>.|.|TRBV30|TRBJ2-3
CAWSVGAVGYF
TGTGCCTGGAGTGTTGGAGCGGTTGGGTATTTT
>TRBD1|.|TRBV7-9|TRBJ2-1
CASSLTGQGNNEQFF
TGTGCCAGCAGCCTCACGGGACAGGGGAACAATGAGCAGTTCTTC
>TRBD1|.|TRBV18|TRBJ1-3
CASSTTGGTGNTIYF
TGTGCCAGCTCAACGACAGGGGGTACCGGAAACACCATATATTTT
>.|.|TRBV3-1/TRBV3-2|TRBJ1-3
CASSQGQRGSSGNTIYF
TGTGCCAGCAGCCAGGGGCAGCGGGGGAGCTCTGGAAACACCATATATTTT
>.|.|TRBV15|TRBJ1-4
CATSRDYGGVGNEKLFF
TGTGCCACCAGCAGAGATTATGGCGGTGTCGGTAATGAAAAACTGTTTTTT
>TRBD2|.|TRBV27|TRBJ2-1
CASSFQTSGGVGGNEQFF
TGTGCCAGCAGTTTTCAGACTAGCGGAGGTGTGGGTGGGAATGAGCAGTTCTTC
>.|.|TRBV27|TRBJ2-4
CASSLFRAGKNIQYF
TGTGCCAGCAGTTTATTTAGGGCGGGCAAAAACATTCAGTACTTC
>TRBD1|once|TRBV5-4|TRBJ2-5
CASSLGGQGPKETQYF
TGTGCCAGCAGCTTGGGGGGACAGGGCCCGAAGGAGACCCAGTACTTC
>.|.|TRBV5-6|TRBJ2-5
CASSLPSGIQETQYF
TGTGCCAGCAGCCTTCCCAGCGGAATCCAAGAGACCCAGTACTTC
>.|.|TRBV7-8|TRBJ2-7
CASSPTEQSNEQYF
TGTGCCAGCAGCCCGACCGAACAGTCAAACGAGCAGTACTTC
>TRBD2|.|TRBV10-3|TRBJ2-1
CATIAGPSYNEQFF
TGTGCCACCATAGCGGGTCCCTCCTACAATGAGCAGTTCTTC
>.|.|TRBV27|TRBJ2-7
CASSSTLSGEQYF
TGTGCCAGCAGTTCTACGTTATCAGGCGAGCAGTACTTC
>.|.|TRBV19|TRBJ1-4
CASSRSPSQGATNEKLFF
TGTGCCAGTAGTAGAAGCCCTAGTCAGGGTGCAACTAATGAAAAACTGTTTTTT